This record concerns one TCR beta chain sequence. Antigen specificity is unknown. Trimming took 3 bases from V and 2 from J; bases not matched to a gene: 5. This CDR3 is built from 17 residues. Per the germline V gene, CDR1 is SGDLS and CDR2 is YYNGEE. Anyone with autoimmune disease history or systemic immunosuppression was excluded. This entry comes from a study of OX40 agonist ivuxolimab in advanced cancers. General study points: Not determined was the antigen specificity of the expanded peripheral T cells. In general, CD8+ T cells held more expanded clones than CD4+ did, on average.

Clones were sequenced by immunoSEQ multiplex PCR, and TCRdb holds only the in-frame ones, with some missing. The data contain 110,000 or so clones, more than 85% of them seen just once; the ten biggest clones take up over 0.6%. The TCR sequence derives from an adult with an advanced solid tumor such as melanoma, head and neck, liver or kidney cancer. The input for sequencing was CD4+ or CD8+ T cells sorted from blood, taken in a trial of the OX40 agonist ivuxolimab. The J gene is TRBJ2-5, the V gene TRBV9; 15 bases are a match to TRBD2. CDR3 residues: CASSEGLAGGTQETQYF. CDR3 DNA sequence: TGTGCCAGCAGCGAGGGACTAGCGGGGGGTACACAAGAGACCCAGTACTTC.